This T cell receptor beta chain was identified during a study of CD4 T cells in relation to SARS-CoV-2 and coronaviruses. The wider study: TCR beta CDR3s were sequenced after 10-day antigen culture of PBMCs. The restricting HLA molecule for shared crossreactive spike epitopes was mapped.

Of note for this clone: What it recognizes is unknown.

Naive and memory CD4+ T cells were separated from cryopreserved PBMCs. Trimming left V 4 bases short and J 3 bases short, with 20 bases between. This CDR3 is 17 amino acids long. Per the germline V gene, CDR1 is MNHNS and CDR2 is SASEGT. Generated by immunoSEQ multiplex PCR, the TCRdb table keeps only in-frame clones and is missing some. The repertoire consists of tens of thousands of clones, with approximately 80% occurring once and the leading ten covering roughly 1.2%. This chain connects TRBV6-1 to TRBJ2-3; D remains unclear. The TCR was taken from an adult with COVID-19. Sequencing was done on a sample of naive CD4+ T cells from PBMCs, cultured in vitro. Subset given: naive CD4+ T cells isolated by negative enrichment. The CDR3 nucleotides read TGTGCCAGCAGTGGGGCCCAGTACGGTCCAAGTACAGATACGCAGTATTTT. Translating gives CASSGAQYGPSTDTQYF.